A selection of T cell receptor beta chains follows, all from one sample in a study of control samples from healthy donors and cancer patients. This table comes from immunoSEQ multiplex PCR, and its TCRdb copy is limited to in-frame clones, with some not included. Among approximately 97,000 clones, roughly 92% were seen once, and the ten largest hold around 3%. The sequenced material came from blood. The receptors here all came from a human donor in good health. The donor label of this sample is uncertain. CDR3s include the opening cysteine and the closing phenylalanine or tryptophan. A D gene is named only where the DNA matches it firmly. Where a row states a size, it is once, few, many or the class of an expanded clone; other rows omit it.

j_call: TRBJ1-2; v_call: TRBV29-1; clone_size: NA; d_call: TRBD1; cdr3_aa: CSVDGGQGNTF; cdr3_nt: TGCAGCGTTGATGGGGGACAGGGTAACACCTTC
j_call: TRBJ1-5; v_call: TRBV15; clone_size: NA; d_call: TRBD1; cdr3_aa: CATSTQGARAQHF; cdr3_nt: TGTGCCACCAGCACCCAGGGGGCGAGGGCCCAGCATTTT
j_call: TRBJ2-2; v_call: TRBV9; clone_size: NA; d_call: NA; cdr3_aa: CASSVAGTAGNTGELFF; cdr3_nt: TGTGCCAGCAGCGTAGCTGGGACAGCGGGAAACACCGGGGAGCTGTTTTTT
j_call: TRBJ1-6; v_call: TRBV3-1/TRBV3-2; clone_size: NA; d_call: NA; cdr3_aa: CASSQDRAVTSPLHF; cdr3_nt: TGTGCCAGCAGCCAAGATCGAGCGGTTACCTCACCCCTCCACTTT
j_call: TRBJ2-5; v_call: TRBV20-1; clone_size: NA; d_call: TRBD2; cdr3_aa: CSASRLAFQETQYF; cdr3_nt: TGCAGTGCTAGTAGACTAGCCTTCCAAGAGACCCAGTACTTC
j_call: TRBJ1-4; v_call: TRBV13; clone_size: NA; d_call: TRBD1; cdr3_aa: CASSSGGIGGKLFF; cdr3_nt: TGTGCCAGCAGCTCAGGGGGAATTGGCGGAAAACTGTTTTTT
j_call: TRBJ1-6; v_call: TRBV5-4; clone_size: NA; d_call: NA; cdr3_aa: CASSLAPPANNSPLHF; cdr3_nt: TGTGCCAGCAGCTTGGCCCCGCCGGCTAATAATTCACCCCTCCACTTT
j_call: TRBJ1-6; v_call: TRBV2; clone_size: NA; d_call: TRBD1; cdr3_aa: CASSETGNYNSPLHF; cdr3_nt: TGTGCCAGCAGTGAGACAGGGAACTATAATTCACCCCTCCACTTT
j_call: TRBJ1-4; v_call: TRBV6-5; clone_size: NA; d_call: NA; cdr3_aa: CASSLGRSNEKLFF; cdr3_nt: TGTGCCAGCAGCCTCGGACGGAGTAATGAAAAACTGTTTTTT
j_call: TRBJ1-1; v_call: TRBV6-5; clone_size: NA; d_call: TRBD1; cdr3_aa: CATRQGLNTEAFF; cdr3_nt: TGTGCCACCCGACAGGGATTGAACACTGAAGCTTTCTTT
j_call: TRBJ1-2; v_call: TRBV7-9; clone_size: NA; d_call: TRBD1; cdr3_aa: CASSKTGGWGYTF; cdr3_nt: TGTGCCAGCAGCAAGACAGGGGGCTGGGGCTACACCTTC
j_call: TRBJ1-5; v_call: TRBV2; clone_size: NA; d_call: NA; cdr3_aa: CASSDRDYQPQHF; cdr3_nt: TGTGCCAGCAGTGACAGGGACTATCAGCCCCAGCATTTT
j_call: TRBJ2-2; v_call: TRBV4-1; clone_size: NA; d_call: TRBD1; cdr3_aa: CASSSSTGLNTGELFF; cdr3_nt: TGCGCCAGCAGCTCCTCGACAGGGTTGAACACCGGGGAGCTGTTTTTT
j_call: TRBJ2-7; v_call: TRBV12-5; clone_size: NA; d_call: NA; cdr3_aa: CASLRGGHEQYF; cdr3_nt: TGTGCTAGTCTCCGAGGGGGTCACGAGCAGTACTTC
j_call: TRBJ2-5; v_call: TRBV19; clone_size: NA; d_call: NA; cdr3_aa: CASSIAGSGEETQYF; cdr3_nt: TGTGCCAGTAGTATAGCGGGCTCGGGAGAAGAGACCCAGTACTTC
j_call: TRBJ1-4; v_call: TRBV6-1; clone_size: NA; d_call: NA; cdr3_aa: CASSESGGGPKEKLFF; cdr3_nt: TGTGCCAGCAGTGAGAGCGGGGGGGGTCCGAAGGAAAAACTGTTTTTT
j_call: TRBJ1-6; v_call: TRBV12-3/TRBV12-4; clone_size: NA; d_call: NA; cdr3_aa: CASSLVRGSPLHF; cdr3_nt: TGTGCCAGCAGTTTGGTCAGGGGCTCACCCCTCCACTTT
j_call: TRBJ1-1; v_call: TRBV30; clone_size: once; d_call: NA; cdr3_aa: CAWARGLKGTEAFF; cdr3_nt: TGTGCCTGGGCCCGCGGACTGAAGGGCACTGAAGCTTTCTTT
j_call: TRBJ2-2; v_call: TRBV7-2; clone_size: NA; d_call: TRBD2; cdr3_aa: CASSSRGDPNTGELFF; cdr3_nt: TGTGCCAGCAGCTCCCGGGGGGACCCGAACACCGGGGAGCTGTTTTTT
j_call: TRBJ2-3; v_call: TRBV7-9; clone_size: NA; d_call: TRBD2; cdr3_aa: CASSLGTSIQGTQYF; cdr3_nt: TGTGCCAGCAGCTTAGGGACTAGCATACAGGGTACGCAGTATTTT
j_call: TRBJ1-1; v_call: TRBV27; clone_size: NA; d_call: TRBD1; cdr3_aa: CASSTEGAYTEAFF; cdr3_nt: TGTGCCAGCAGCACGGAGGGGGCCTACACTGAAGCTTTCTTT
j_call: TRBJ2-3; v_call: TRBV3-1/TRBV3-2; clone_size: NA; d_call: NA; cdr3_aa: CASSQGGRFTDTQYF; cdr3_nt: TGTGCCAGCAGCCAAGGGGGGCGGTTCACAGATACGCAGTATTTT
j_call: TRBJ1-5; v_call: TRBV19; clone_size: NA; d_call: TRBD1; cdr3_aa: CASNKSGQGTGQPQHF; cdr3_nt: TGTGCCAGCAACAAATCAGGACAGGGGACGGGACAGCCCCAGCATTTT